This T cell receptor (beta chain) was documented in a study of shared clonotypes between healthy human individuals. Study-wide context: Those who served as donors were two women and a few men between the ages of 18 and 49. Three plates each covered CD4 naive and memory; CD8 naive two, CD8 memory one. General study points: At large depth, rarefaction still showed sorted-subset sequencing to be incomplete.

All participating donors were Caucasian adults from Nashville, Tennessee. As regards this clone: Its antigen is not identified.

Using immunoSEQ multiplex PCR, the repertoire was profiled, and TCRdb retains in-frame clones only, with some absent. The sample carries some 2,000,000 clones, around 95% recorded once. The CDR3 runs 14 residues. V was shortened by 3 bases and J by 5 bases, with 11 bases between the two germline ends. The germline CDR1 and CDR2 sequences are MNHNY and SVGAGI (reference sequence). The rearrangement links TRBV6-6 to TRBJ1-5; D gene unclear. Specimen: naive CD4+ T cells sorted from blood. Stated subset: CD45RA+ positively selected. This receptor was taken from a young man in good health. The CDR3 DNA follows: TGTGCCAGCAGTTATTATGAGAAGGATCAGCCCCAGCATTTT. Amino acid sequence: CASSYYEKDQPQHF.